This T cell receptor (beta chain) was sequenced for a study of CD8+ T cells in alopecia areata. Turning to the study itself: Patients received oral tofacitinib, 5 to 10 mg twice daily, for moderate-to-severe alopecia areata.

Extracted RNA was reverse transcribed, and the resulting cDNA served as sequencing template. TCRdb keeps only in-frame clones here, not all; method: immunoSEQ multiplex PCR. The data contain some 180,000 clones, approximately 55% of them singletons. The treatment denotes: oral pan-JAK inhibitor, 5-10 mg twice daily. Lesional scalp tissue (obtained by punch biopsy) and peripheral blood were collected from alopecia areata patients. The receptor was isolated from a human donor with alopecia areata. Material: CD8+ T cells sorted from blood, obtained at week 24, from a patient treated with tofacitinib.

In DNA form, the CDR3 reads TGTGCCAGCAGCCCCCAGGGGGACGCGGGAAGCTCTGGGGCCAACGTCCTGACTTTC. This encodes CASSPQGDAGSSGANVLTF. The J gene is TRBJ2-6, the V gene TRBV7-3, with D perhaps TRBD1 (7 bases). V was trimmed by 5 bases and J by 0 bases, leaving 20 bases between them. CDR1 and CDR2 (germline): SGHTA, FQGTGA. This CDR3 has 19 residues.